This TCR beta chain was recorded in a study of shared clonotypes between healthy human individuals. Genomic DNA belonging to each subset was distributed in equal measure over several immunoSEQ plates. Only in-frame clones appear in the TCRdb table, and some are missing; sequencing was by immunoSEQ multiplex PCR. The sample has about 1.5 million clones, roughly 95% seen once. This clone occurred once. Antigen: not known. The V gene's germline CDR1 is SGHDT and CDR2 YYEEEE. Trimming pared 1 base from V and 4 bases from J, leaving 8 bases between. The CDR3 loop spans 13 amino acids. General study findings and limits: Sampling covered blood only; tissue repertoires likely differ.

The TCR comes from a man under 40 in good health. The chain employs TRBV5-6 and TRBJ2-5; a weak D match, TRBD1 (6 bases). The sample taken for sequencing was naive CD4+ T cells sorted from blood. Sample subset: CD45RA+ positively selected. The CDR3 loop is CASSLTGRETQYF. CDR3 sequence (DNA): TGTGCCAGCAGCTTGACAGGGAGAGAGACCCAGTACTTC.